These 27 T cell receptor beta chains were sequenced from one sample in a study of T cell changes during pregnancy in multiple sclerosis. Produced via immunoSEQ multiplex PCR; TCRdb's table is partial and in-frame only. The sample records 45,000 to 60,000 clones, around 94% being singletons. Sequenced here: CD4+ T cells from peripheral blood mononuclear cells, sampled in the third trimester of pregnancy. The receptors stem from a female donor with multiple sclerosis, enrolled in a pregnancy study.

The CDR3 loop is CASSSRQGARLSSYNEQFF. In DNA form, the CDR3 reads TGTGCCAGCAGCTCCCGACAGGGGGCTAGACTTAGCTCCTACAATGAGCAGTTCTTC. The chain joins TRBV11-2 to TRBJ2-1; TRBD1 agrees at 10 bases. This CDR3 comprises 19 residues. Trimming cost V 4 bases and J 0 bases; bases outside gene matches: 12. Germline lookup yields CDR1 SGHAT and CDR2 FQNNGV.

The chain couples TRBV7-6 to TRBJ2-1; 12 bases match TRBD2. J was trimmed by 7 bases and V by 4 bases; bases with no gene match: 11. Looked up from germline, CDR1 is SGHVS and CDR2 is FNYEAQ. The CDR3 is 17 residues long. CDR3 region: CASSSPGASGRENEQFF. CDR3 in DNA: TGTGCCAGCAGCTCTCCTGGGGCTAGCGGGAGGGAAAATGAGCAGTTCTTC.

The chain has TRBV10-3 and TRBJ1-2; 10 bases map to TRBD1. Losses at the gene ends were 6 bases for V and 7 bases for J; bases not matched to a gene: 5. This CDR3 contains 13 residues. Germline CDR1 and CDR2: ENHRY and SYGVKD. The chain's CDR3 is CAISGQGEAGYTF. The CDR3 DNA reads as TGTGCCATCAGCGGACAGGGGGAGGCTGGCTACACCTTC.

This clone was picked up one time. This chain connects TRBV18 to TRBJ2-1; 7 nucleotides match TRBD1. This CDR3 contains 18 residues. Germline values: CDR1 KGHSH, CDR2 LQKENI. Unmatched junction bases numbered 12, after V lost 4 bases and J lost 0 bases. CDR3 loop: CASSRRYDRASSYNEQFF. In DNA, the CDR3 is TGTGCCAGCTCACGTCGGTACGACAGGGCTAGCTCCTACAATGAGCAGTTCTTC.

V and J are TRBV27 and TRBJ1-1, with 11 bases lining up with TRBD1. CDR1 and CDR2 (germline): MNHEY, SMNVEV (reference sequence). CDR3 length equals 14 residues. V dropped 6 bases and J dropped 4; count of bases not matched to a gene: 4. This chain's CDR3 is CASSPGTGGTEAFF. The CDR3 coding sequence is TGTGCCAGCAGCCCCGGGACAGGGGGCACTGAAGCTTTCTTT.

The rearrangement links TRBV5-1 to TRBJ1-1; D is unclear. CDR1 is SGHRS, CDR2 YFSETQ, per germline. CDR3 length: 14 residues. V lost 1 base to trimming and J lost 5 bases, with 12 bases between them. The CDR3 reads CASSLLERGTEAFF. As DNA, the CDR3 is TGCGCCAGCAGCTTGCTGGAGCGCGGGACTGAAGCTTTCTTT.

J is TRBJ1-4 and V is TRBV25-1, with 9 bases aligning to TRBD1. There are 15 residues in the CDR3. V shed 7 bases, J shed 5 bases, and the junction held 8 bases outside the gene matches. Per germline, CDR1 MGHDK and CDR2 SYGVNS. The CDR3 DNA sequence: TGTGCCAGCAAATCTCCGGGACAGGGAAATGAAAAACTGTTTTTT. Translation: CASKSPGQGNEKLFF.

This rearrangement joins TRBV6-1 to TRBJ2-7, with 7 bases identical to TRBD1. This CDR3 is built from 15 residues. V dropped 4 bases and J dropped 0; count of bases not matched to a gene: 6. Germline lookup yields CDR1 MNHNS and CDR2 SASEGT. CDR3 protein: CASSGGQLSSYEQYF. CDR3 sequence (DNA): TGTGCCAGCAGTGGGGGACAGCTTAGCTCCTACGAGCAGTACTTC.

The DNA for the CDR3 is TGCGCCAGCAGCTTAGAACCACTAGCGGGAGAAAACGAGCAGTACTTC. Translated: CASSLEPLAGENEQYF. The chain has TRBV5-1 and TRBJ2-7; the match to TRBD2 covers 11 bases. The V and J ends lost 2 bases and 5 bases, in that order; junction bases with no gene match: 9. CDR1 and CDR2 (germline): SGHRS, YFSETQ. The CDR3 length is 16 residues.

The V call is TRBV19, the J call TRBJ1-5, with D perhaps TRBD1 (6 bases). Trimming cost V 6 bases and J 3 bases, with 15 bases left between them. From germline, CDR1 is LNHDA and CDR2 SQIVND (reference sequence). This CDR3 has 15 residues. The CDR3 bases are TGTGCCAGTAGCACAGGGCCCCCCGTCAATCAGCCCCAGCATTTT. This sequence encodes CASSTGPPVNQPQHF. Filled out from reference TRBV19 and TRBJ1-5, the complete variable domain reads DGGITQSPKYLFRKEGQNVTLSCEQNLNHDAMYWYRQDPGQGLRLIYYSQIVNDFQKGDIAEGYSVSREKKESFPLTVTSAQKNPTAFYLCASSTGPPVNQPQHFGDGTRLSIL.

The chain joins TRBV11-3 to TRBJ2-7, with D maybe TRBD1 (6 bases). V lost 5 bases and J lost 3, with 8 bases in between. This CDR3 region has 12 residues. CDR1 and CDR2 (germline): SGHNT, YENEEA. CDR3 in amino acids: CASSQDSYEQYF. CDR3 coding DNA: TGTGCCAGCAGCCAGGACAGCTACGAGCAGTACTTC.

CDR3 sequence reads: CASGNAGAAEKLFF. The CDR3, as DNA: TGTGCCAGCGGAAATGCAGGGGCCGCGGAAAAACTGTTTTTT. V gene TRBV27 combines with J gene TRBJ1-4; TRBD1 is a possible D gene (6 bases). CDR3 length equals 14 residues. CDR1 MNHEY and CDR2 SMNVEV come from the germline V gene (reference sequence). V was trimmed by 8 bases and J by 8 bases, leaving 18 bases between them.

The chain employs TRBV5-1 and TRBJ2-2; a weak D match, TRBD2 (5 bases). Germline V gives CDR1 SGHRS, CDR2 YFSETQ. V lost 6 bases and J 1 base, leaving 16 bases between the germline ends. The CDR3 sequence is 16 residues long. This chain's CDR3 is CASTLGVRGNTGELFF. Here the CDR3 DNA reads TGCGCCAGCACCCTCGGGGTACGGGGGAACACCGGGGAGCTGTTTTTT. The entire variable domain, with the rest obtained from reference TRBV5-1 and TRBJ2-2, is as follows: KAGVTQTPRYLIKTRGQQVTLSCSPISGHRSVSWYQQTPGQGLQFLFEYFSETQRNKGNFPGRFSGRQFSNSRSEMNVSTLELGDSALYLCASTLGVRGNTGELFFGEGSRLTVL.

The chain uses TRBV19 and TRBJ1-2; no firm D call. Germline CDR1 LNHDA, CDR2 SQIVND (reference sequence). Between the trimmed V and J ends, which lost 0 bases and 2 bases, there was a span of 4 bases. The CDR3 runs to 13 residues. The CDR3 coding sequence is TGTGCCAGTAGTATAGACCTCAACTATGGCTACACCTTC. Protein: CASSIDLNYGYTF. Drawing the rest from reference TRBV19 and TRBJ1-2, the complete variable domain is DGGITQSPKYLFRKEGQNVTLSCEQNLNHDAMYWYRQDPGQGLRLIYYSQIVNDFQKGDIAEGYSVSREKKESFPLTVTSAQKNPTAFYLCASSIDLNYGYTFGSGTRLTVV.

The genes are TRBV5-4 and TRBJ1-1; no clear D. Germline CDR1 reads SGHNT; CDR2 reads YYREEE (reference sequence). The CDR3 length is 14 residues. V was trimmed by 0 bases and J by 2 bases, leaving 8 bases between them. CDR3 sequence: CASSLEARNTEAFF. The CDR3 nucleotides are TGTGCCAGCAGCTTGGAAGCTCGAAACACTGAAGCTTTCTTT.

This clone came up once. The chain recombines TRBV5-1 with TRBJ2-1; 8 bases align to TRBD1. V was clipped by 5 bases and J by 3 bases; unmatched bases: 4. Germline V gene lookup returns CDR1 SGHRS and CDR2 YFSETQ. This CDR3 contains 14 residues. The CDR3 nucleotides are TGCGCCAGCAGGGCTGGGACAGGCTACAATGAGCAGTTCTTC. Protein: CASRAGTGYNEQFF.

The V call is TRBV27, the J call TRBJ2-2; no definite D call. This CDR3 contains 12 residues. Germline V gives CDR1 MNHEY, CDR2 SMNVEV (reference sequence). V was trimmed by 2 bases and J by 6 bases, leaving 4 bases between them. CDR3 amino acids: CASSLIAGELFF. CDR3 bases: TGTGCCAGCAGTTTAATAGCCGGGGAGCTGTTTTTT.

The chain has TRBV7-6 and TRBJ2-1, with 7 bases fitting TRBD2. The CDR3 spans 16 residues. V was clipped by 0 bases and J by 9 bases; unmatched bases: 11. CDR1 and CDR2 (germline): SGHVS, FNYEAQ. DNA of the CDR3: TGTGCCAGCAGCTTAGCTTTGGGGACTACCTCCGCTGAGCAGTTCTTC. It translates to CASSLALGTTSAEQFF.

This clone was detected only once. The chain links TRBV28 to TRBJ2-1; D may be TRBD1 (5 bases). The ends were cut back, 1 base at V and 3 bases at J, with 13 bases in the middle. Germline loops: CDR1 MDHEN, CDR2 SYDVKM. The CDR3 has 16 residues. DNA for the CDR3: TGTGCCAGCAGTTTATCCGTGGGGCTTATCTACAATGAGCAGTTCTTC. Protein product: CASSLSVGLIYNEQFF.

The rearrangement joins TRBV7-2 to TRBJ2-7; 7 bases line up with TRBD2. CDR3 length: 14 residues. V was clipped by 8 bases and J by 7 bases; unmatched bases: 14. Germline V gives CDR1 SGHTA, CDR2 FQGNSA. In DNA, the CDR3 is TGTGCCAGCGGGTTAGCGGGTGGGGCGGGAGAGCAGTACTTC. It is translated as CASGLAGGAGEQYF.

This sequence joins TRBV19 and TRBJ1-1; no firm D call. Germline CDR1 reads LNHDA; CDR2 reads SQIVND (reference sequence). V dropped 4 bases and J dropped 9 bases, with 18 bases sitting between them. CDR3 length: 14 amino acids. DNA of the CDR3: TGTGCCAGTAGTACCACACTTGGAGGTACTCAAGCTTTCTTT. It is translated as CASSTTLGGTQAFF.

Only one count was recorded for this clone. V is TRBV12-5 and J is TRBJ1-1; a weak D match, TRBD1 (5 bases). V was shortened by 7 bases and J by 4 bases, with 16 bases between the two germline ends. The CDR3 is 14 residues long. Germline lookup yields CDR1 LGHNT and CDR2 FRNRAP. CDR3 loop: CASASGMQGTEAFF. CDR3 sequence (DNA): TGTGCTAGTGCCTCAGGGATGCAGGGCACTGAAGCTTTCTTT.

The V and J genes are TRBV30 and TRBJ2-6; D uncertain. CDR3 length equals 15 residues. V gave up 3 bases and J gave up 2 bases, with 11 bases separating them. CDR1 is GTSNPN, CDR2 SVGIG, per germline (reference sequence). CDR3 DNA sequence: TGTGCCTGGAGAGCCCGCGGAGCTGGGGCCAACGTCCTGACTTTC. Translated, it gives CAWRARGAGANVLTF.

The J gene is TRBJ2-3, the V gene TRBV4-2; D is undetermined. Trimming shortened V by 0 bases and J by 0 bases, and 10 bases separated the two germline ends. The CDR3 contains 16 residues. CDR1 is LGHNA, CDR2 YNFKEQ, per germline. The CDR3 reads CASSQDTQSSTDTQYF. The CDR3 region has the DNA TGTGCCAGCAGCCAAGATACACAGAGTAGCACAGATACGCAGTATTTT.

The chain uses TRBV28 and TRBJ2-7; the D gene is possibly TRBD1 (6 bases). The CDR3 totals 15 residues. With 5 bases removed from V and 3 bases from J, the gap between germline ends came to 17 bases. Germline V gene lookup returns CDR1 MDHEN and CDR2 SYDVKM. CDR3 DNA: TGTGCCAGCAGTCCGAATACGGGACACCTCTACGAGCAGTACTTC. Protein sequence: CASSPNTGHLYEQYF.

With regard to this clone: Within the sample, other DNA sequences also encode this same CDR3. The V and J genes are TRBV9 and TRBJ1-2, with 11 bases identical to TRBD1. Germline CDR1 SGDLS, CDR2 YYNGEE. CDR3 length: 14 residues. V trimming: 2 bases; J trimming: 7 bases; junction bases outside the gene matches: 4. Here the CDR3 reads CASSVGQGAGGYTF. The CDR3 nucleotides are TGTGCCAGCAGCGTCGGACAGGGGGCGGGTGGCTACACCTTC. The variable domain in full, with the rest retrieved from reference TRBV9 and TRBJ1-2, is DSGVTQTPKHLITATGQRVTLRCSPRSGDLSVYWYQQSLDQGLQFLIQYYNGEERAKGNILERFSAQQFPDLHSELNLSSLELGDSALYFCASSVGQGAGGYTFGSGTRLTVV.

The genes are TRBV7-6 and TRBJ2-3; 9 nucleotides line up with TRBD2. CDR3 length: 17 residues. V lost 4 bases, J lost 5 bases, and 13 bases stayed unmatched. Germline V gene data show CDR1 as SGHVS and CDR2 as FNYEAQ. CDR3 residues: CASSWGGVSGSEDTQYF. The DNA of the CDR3 is TGTGCCAGCAGCTGGGGGGGGGTTAGCGGGAGTGAAGATACGCAGTATTTT.